The following is a T cell receptor (beta chain) sequence with its context. Antigen: not known. This record comes from a study of T cell responses to AZD1222 COVID-19 vaccine. It was second doses at about 4 or about 12 weeks that were pooled. Libraries were prepared by immunoSEQ multiplex PCR; TCRdb keeps only in-frame clonotypes and omits some of them. The repertoire has roughly 84,000 clones, approximately 83% of them found once; the top ten carry 9.5% to 13%. Whole-study results and caveats: With two AZD1222 doses given, Spike-specific TCR breadth and depth both rose.

Trimming pared 0 bases from V and 4 bases from J, leaving 12 bases between. Germline assignment: CDR1 MGHRA and CDR2 YSYEKL. This CDR3 has 15 residues. The source was peripheral blood, collected 28 days after the second AZD1222 dose. The V and J genes are TRBV4-1 and TRBJ2-5; D is perhaps TRBD1 or TRBD2 (6 bases each). The source is an adult who received the AZD1222 COVID-19 vaccine. CDR3 in amino acids: CASSQDWGAGETQYF. Here the CDR3 DNA reads TGCGCCAGCAGCCAAGACTGGGGGGCTGGAGAGACCCAGTACTTC.